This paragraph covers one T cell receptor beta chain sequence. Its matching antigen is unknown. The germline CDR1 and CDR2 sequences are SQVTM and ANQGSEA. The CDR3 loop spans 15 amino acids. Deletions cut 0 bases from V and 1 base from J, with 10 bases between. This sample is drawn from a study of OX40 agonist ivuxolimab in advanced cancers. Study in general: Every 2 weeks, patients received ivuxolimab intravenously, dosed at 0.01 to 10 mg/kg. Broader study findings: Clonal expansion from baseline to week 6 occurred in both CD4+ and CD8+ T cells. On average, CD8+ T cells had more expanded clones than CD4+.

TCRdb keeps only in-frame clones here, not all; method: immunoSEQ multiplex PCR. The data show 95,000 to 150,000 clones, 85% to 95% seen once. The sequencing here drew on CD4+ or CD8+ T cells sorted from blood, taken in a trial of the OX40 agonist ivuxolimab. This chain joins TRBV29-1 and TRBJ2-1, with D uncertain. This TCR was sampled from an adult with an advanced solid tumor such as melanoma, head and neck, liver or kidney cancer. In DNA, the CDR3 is TGCAGCGTTGAAGATTCGTTGTGGTCCTACAATGAGCAGTTCTTC. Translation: CSVEDSLWSYNEQFF.